This T cell receptor (beta chain) was found in a study of radiation and T cells in renal cell carcinoma. Across the whole study: Nephrectomy followed 15 Gy stereotactic body radiation by 4 weeks.

With 5 bases removed from V and 12 bases from J, the gap between germline ends came to 14 bases. Germline V lookup: CDR1 MNHNY, CDR2 SVGAGI (reference sequence). The CDR3 consists of 12 residues. Specified time point: baseline pretreatment blood. Treatment given: 15 Gy SBRT to primary tumor, nephrectomy 4 weeks later. TCRdb keeps only in-frame clones here, not all; method: immunoSEQ multiplex PCR. The sample holds 130,000 to 150,000 clones, about 88% seen once. The sequence came from a woman aged 45-65 years with renal cell carcinoma. The chain joins TRBV6-6 to TRBJ2-1; perhaps TRBD1 as D (6 bases). The sample in question was blood, obtained from a patient whose treatment included radiotherapy and nephrectomy. The CDR3 coding sequence is TGTGCCAGCAGTACAACAGGGTTGGGGCAGTTCTTC. The encoded protein is CASSTTGLGQFF.